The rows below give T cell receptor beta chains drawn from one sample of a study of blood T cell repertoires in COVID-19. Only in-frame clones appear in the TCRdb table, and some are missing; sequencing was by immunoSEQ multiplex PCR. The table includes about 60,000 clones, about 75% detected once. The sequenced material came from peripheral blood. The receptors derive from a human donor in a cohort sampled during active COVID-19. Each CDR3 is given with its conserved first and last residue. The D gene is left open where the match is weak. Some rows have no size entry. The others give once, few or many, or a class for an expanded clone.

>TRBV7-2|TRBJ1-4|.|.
TGTGCCAGCAGCGGGGGTGGGAGGTCGGGAAAACTGTTTTTT
CASSGGGRSGKLFF
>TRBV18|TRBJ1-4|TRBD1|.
TGTGCCAGCTCACCGGGACAGGGGCGGAATGAAAAACTGTTTTTT
CASSPGQGRNEKLFF
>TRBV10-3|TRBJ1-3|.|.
TGTGCCATCAGGAGATCCAGGGAATCTGGAAACACCATATATTTT
CAIRRSRESGNTIYF
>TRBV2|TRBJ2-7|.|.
TGTGCCACAGGGGTGATGAAGTACGAGCAGTACTTC
CATGVMKYEQYF
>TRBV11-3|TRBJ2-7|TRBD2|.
TGTGCCAGCAGCTCGAAGGCTAGCGGGGGCTACGAGCAGTACTTC
CASSSKASGGYEQYF
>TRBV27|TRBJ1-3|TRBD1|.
TGTGCCAGCAGTTATGACGGGACAGGGCACACCATATATTTT
CASSYDGTGHTIYF
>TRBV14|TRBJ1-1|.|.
TGTGCCAGCAGCCAAGGGATCTGGCAGGGCTTGAACACTGAAGCTTTCTTT
CASSQGIWQGLNTEAFF
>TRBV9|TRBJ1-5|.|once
TGTGCCAGCAGCCCAGATGGGCGCAATCAGCCCCAGCATTTT
CASSPDGRNQPQHF
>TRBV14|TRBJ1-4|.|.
TGTGCCAGCAGCCTCCACGGGGGAACTAATGAAAAACTGTTTTTT
CASSLHGGTNEKLFF
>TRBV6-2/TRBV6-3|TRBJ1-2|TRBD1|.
TGTGCCAGCAGTTTTTCAGGGGGCCTCTATGGCTACACCTTC
CASSFSGGLYGYTF
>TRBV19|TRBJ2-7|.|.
TGTGCCAGTAGTATTACGGGAGACAGGGCCTACGAGCAGTACTTC
CASSITGDRAYEQYF
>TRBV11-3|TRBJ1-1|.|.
TGTGCCAGCAGCTTAGGGCCGGGGTCTGAAGCTTTCTTT
CASSLGPGSEAFF
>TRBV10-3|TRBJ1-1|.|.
TGTGCCATCAGGCAGGGGCTGAACACTGAAGCTTTCTTT
CAIRQGLNTEAFF
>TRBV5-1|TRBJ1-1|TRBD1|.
TGCGCCAGCACCCCTAATCCCGACAGGGGGTACACTGAAGCTTTCTTT
CASTPNPDRGYTEAFF
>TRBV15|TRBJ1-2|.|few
TGTGCCACCAGCAGAGGATCGCCAGGGAACTATGGCTACACCTTC
CATSRGSPGNYGYTF
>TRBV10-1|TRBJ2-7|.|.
TGCGCCAGCAGTGAGTCGACGAGCGGAGCCTACGAGCAGTACTTC
CASSESTSGAYEQYF
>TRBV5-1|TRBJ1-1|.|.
TGCGCCAGCAGCTTGGCAGACACTGAAGCTTTCTTT
CASSLADTEAFF
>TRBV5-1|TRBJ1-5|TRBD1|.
TGCGCCAGCAGCCCCGGCCGGACAGGTAACGAGTGGAATCAGCCCCAGCATTTT
CASSPGRTGNEWNQPQHF
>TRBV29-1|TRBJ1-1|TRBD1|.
TGCAGCGTGGGGGACAGAAGTGGGACTGAAGCTTTCTTT
CSVGDRSGTEAFF
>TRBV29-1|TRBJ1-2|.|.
TGCAGCGTTGACGGGCGCGACCGTTCTGCGGGCGGCTACACCTTC
CSVDGRDRSAGGYTF
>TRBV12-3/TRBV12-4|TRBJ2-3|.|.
TGTGCCAGCAGTTTTCGGAGGGCAGATACGCAGTATTTT
CASSFRRADTQYF
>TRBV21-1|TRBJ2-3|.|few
TGTGCCAGCAGCAAATGGCGAGGCGGGGGGCCGGGGGATACGCAGTATTTT
CASSKWRGGGPGDTQYF
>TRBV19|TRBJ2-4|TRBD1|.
TGTGCCAGTAGCCTATTTGGACAGGCTAAAAACATTCAGTACTTC
CASSLFGQAKNIQYF
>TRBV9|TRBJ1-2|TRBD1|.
TGTGCCAGCAGCGTAGCTAAGGGGACAGGGAGTTTGAACTACACCTTC
CASSVAKGTGSLNYTF
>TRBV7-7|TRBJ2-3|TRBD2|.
TGTGCTAGCAGCCCCGGGACTAGCCGCACAGATACGCAGTATTTT
CASSPGTSRTDTQYF
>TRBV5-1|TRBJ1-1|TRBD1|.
TGCGCCAGCAGCTCGGGGACAGAGAACACTGAAGCTTTCTTT
CASSSGTENTEAFF
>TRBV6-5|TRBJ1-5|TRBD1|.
TGTGCCAGCAGCCTCGACAGGGGGCGCAGTCAGCCCCAGCATTTT
CASSLDRGRSQPQHF
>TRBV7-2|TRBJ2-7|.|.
TGTGCCAGCAGCTTAGTCCTCCCCGGCGAGCAGTACTTC
CASSLVLPGEQYF
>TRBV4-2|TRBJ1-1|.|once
TGTGCCAGCAGCCACGGGGAGAACACTGAAGCTTTCTTT
CASSHGENTEAFF
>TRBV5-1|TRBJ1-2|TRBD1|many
TGCGCCAGCAGCTTTGGGACAGGGTACGGCTACACCTTC
CASSFGTGYGYTF
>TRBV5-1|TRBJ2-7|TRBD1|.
TGCGCCAGCCGAGAACAGGGGCGCCCCTACGAGCAGTACTTC
CASREQGRPYEQYF
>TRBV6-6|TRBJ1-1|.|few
TGTGCCAGCAGGAGGGATACTGAAGCTTTCTTT
CASRRDTEAFF
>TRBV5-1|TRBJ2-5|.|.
TGCGCCAGCAGCTTGGATGGAGGGGCAGGGGGAGAGACCCAGTACTTC
CASSLDGGAGGETQYF
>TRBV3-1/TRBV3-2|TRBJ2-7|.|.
TGTGCCAGCAGCCCCAGCGGATTTGGCTACGAGCAGTACTTC
CASSPSGFGYEQYF
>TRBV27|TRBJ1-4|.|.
TGTGCCAGCAGTTTAAGGGCACCAGGGTTCGGAAAACTGTTTTTT
CASSLRAPGFGKLFF
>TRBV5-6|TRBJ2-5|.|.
TGTGCCACCACAGTCGCAGGGAAGCTAGGGACCCAGTACTTC
CATTVAGKLGTQYF
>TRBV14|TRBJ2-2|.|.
TGTGCCAGCAGCCAAGTGGGCGGCGGGTCGAACACCGGGGAGCTGTTTTTT
CASSQVGGGSNTGELFF
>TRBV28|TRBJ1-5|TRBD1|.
TGTGCCAGCAGGACGGACAGGGAGGGCCATCAGCCCCAGCATTTT
CASRTDREGHQPQHF
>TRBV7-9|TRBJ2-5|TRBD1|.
TGTGCCAGCAGCTTACAACAGGGGGCCCAAGAGACCCAGTACTTC
CASSLQQGAQETQYF
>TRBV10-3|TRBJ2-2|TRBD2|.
TGTGCCATCAGTGTTGCGGGAGGGAACACCGGGGAGCTGTTTTTT
CAISVAGGNTGELFF
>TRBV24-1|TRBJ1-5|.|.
TGTGCCACCAGTGCTGGGGAGTACAATCAGCCCCAGCATTTT
CATSAGEYNQPQHF
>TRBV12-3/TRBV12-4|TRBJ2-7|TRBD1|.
TGTGCCAGCAGTAAAGGGACAGGGCGCGAGCAGTACTTC
CASSKGTGREQYF
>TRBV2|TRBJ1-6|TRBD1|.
TGTGCCAGCACCGTAGGACAGGGGGCCTTTTCACCCCTCCACTTT
CASTVGQGAFSPLHF
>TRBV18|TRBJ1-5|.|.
TGTGCCAGCTCAGCACCGGGACACGGGAGGCGGACCCAGCATTTT
CASSAPGHGRRTQHF
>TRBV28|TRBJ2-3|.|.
TGTGCCAGCAGTTCTAGGACAGCGATGAGGGATACGCAGTATTTT
CASSSRTAMRDTQYF
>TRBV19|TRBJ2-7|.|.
TGTGCCAGTTGGGGCCTGGGGGAGGACGAGCAGTACTTC
CASWGLGEDEQYF
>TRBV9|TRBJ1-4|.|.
TGTGCCAGCAGCGCCTTCGGGACAACTAATGAAAAACTGTTTTTT
CASSAFGTTNEKLFF
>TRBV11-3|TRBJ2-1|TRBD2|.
TGTGCCAGCAGGCGGACTAGCGGGAGTTATAATGAGCAGTTCTTC
CASRRTSGSYNEQFF
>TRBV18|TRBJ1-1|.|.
TGTGCCAGCTCAACCATCTTTAACCAGGGCACTGAAGCTTTCTTT
CASSTIFNQGTEAFF
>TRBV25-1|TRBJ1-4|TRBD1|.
TGTGCCAGCAGTCTACCCGGACAGGGTACCGAAAAACTGTTTTTT
CASSLPGQGTEKLFF
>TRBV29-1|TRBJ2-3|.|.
TGCAGCGTAGATGAGCGGTACCCCCGATATACGCAGTATTTT
CSVDERYPRYTQYF
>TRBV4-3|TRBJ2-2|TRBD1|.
TGCGCCAGCAGCCAAGGTACAGGGGCAACGGACACCGGGGAGCTGTTTTTT
CASSQGTGATDTGELFF